The 3 T cell receptor beta chains below were found in one sample sequenced in a study of cytomegalovirus exposure and HLA in healthy donors. Amplification used 60 Vbeta primers and 13 Jbeta primers. Assay used: immunoSEQ multiplex PCR; TCRdb lists only in-frame clones, some missing. Of some 180,000 clones listed, around 80% were seen once; the top ten hold under 1.5%. Sequencing used PBMCs. The source is a girl aged 10 to 17 in good health and CMV-seropositive.

Only a few counts were recorded for this clone. The V and J genes are TRBV6-6 and TRBJ2-4, with D possibly matching TRBD2 (7 bases). Germline V gene lookup returns CDR1 MNHNY and CDR2 SVGAGI (reference sequence). The CDR3 runs to 11 residues. CDR3 sequence: CAGGRGNIQYF. The CDR3 coding sequence is TGTGCGGGGGGGCGCGGAAACATTCAGTACTTC.

This chain joins TRBV27 and TRBJ1-3, with 7 bases fitting TRBD1. This CDR3 spans 15 amino acids. Germline CDR1 MNHEY, CDR2 SMNVEV (reference sequence). The V and J ends lost 3 bases and 0 bases, in that order; junction bases with no gene match: 2. The CDR3 here is CASSLTGYSGNTIYF. The CDR3 bases are TGTGCCAGCAGTTTGACAGGGTACTCTGGAAACACCATATATTTT.

The chain joins TRBV7-2 to TRBJ2-1, with D maybe TRBD2 (6 bases). Per germline, CDR1 SGHTA and CDR2 FQGNSA. The CDR3 is 16 amino acids. V was pared by 4 bases and J by 4 bases, with 17 bases between. The DNA of the CDR3 is TGTGCCAGCAGCTACAGGAGGGCCACCGGATACAATGAGCAGTTCTTC. Encoded protein: CASSYRRATGYNEQFF.